What follows are 32 T cell receptor beta chains derived from one specimen sequenced in a study of T cells in localized non-small cell lung cancer. Data came from immunoSEQ multiplex PCR; TCRdb stores just in-frame clones and leaves some out. Here the sample spans roughly 27,000 clones, 92% being singletons. Source: peripheral blood mononuclear cells, taken before any cancer treatment. Receptors originate from a woman aged 40-69 years with stage III lung adenocarcinoma.

CDR3 loop: CASSLSSLGELFF. CDR3 DNA sequence: TGTGCCAGCAGCTTATCTAGCCTCGGGGAGCTGTTTTTT. This sequence joins TRBV7-2 and TRBJ2-2; D possibly corresponds to TRBD2 (5 bases). V lost 2 bases and J 7 bases, leaving 8 bases between the germline ends. The CDR3 covers 13 residues. The V gene's germline CDR1 is SGHTA and CDR2 FQGNSA.

This clone has only one observation. V gene TRBV2 combines with J gene TRBJ1-4; 8 nucleotides line up with TRBD1. V was clipped by 8 bases and J by 5 bases; unmatched bases: 7. CDR1 and CDR2 (germline): SNHLY, FYNNEI. CDR3 length: 14 amino acids. CDR3 sequence reads: CASGFGQGNEKLFF. The CDR3 DNA reads as TGTGCCAGCGGTTTTGGACAGGGAAATGAAAAACTGTTTTTT.

This clone appeared a single time. V and J are TRBV4-1 and TRBJ2-1; 10 nucleotides line up with TRBD2. Germline lookup yields CDR1 MGHRA and CDR2 YSYEKL. This CDR3 contains 15 residues. V shed 4 bases, J shed 5 bases, and the junction held 5 bases outside the gene matches. CDR3 sequence (DNA): TGCGCCAGCAGCCCCGGACTAGCGGCAGACAATGAGCAGTTCTTC. This codes for CASSPGLAADNEQFF.

This clone was recorded only once. The CDR3 region has the DNA TGTGCCAGCAGCCAAGAGCTGGAACTGTTTTTT. Translated, it gives CASSQELELFF. The V call is TRBV4-2, the J call TRBJ1-4; no clear D gene. Trimming cost V 0 bases and J 12 bases, with 5 bases left between them. The CDR3 extends over 11 amino acids. Germline-derived CDR1 and CDR2 are LGHNA and YNFKEQ.

The chain employs TRBV7-9 and TRBJ2-3; D gene uncertain. This CDR3 contains 16 residues. CDR1 SEHNR and CDR2 FQNEAQ come from the germline V gene (reference sequence). The V gene lost 5 bases and the J gene lost 2 bases, with 17 bases spanning the gap. The CDR3 loop reads CASSRLGSELTDTQYF. DNA of the CDR3: TGTGCCAGCAGCCGACTGGGCTCGGAGCTCACAGATACGCAGTATTTT.

This rearrangement joins TRBV7-9 to TRBJ2-7; the D gene is possibly TRBD1 (5 bases). The CDR3 runs 12 residues. Germline V gene sequence: CDR1 SEHNR, CDR2 FQNEAQ (reference sequence). V was cut by 3 bases and J by 3 bases, with 6 bases left in between. CDR3 sequence: CASSFDSYEQYF. As DNA, the CDR3 is TGTGCCAGCAGCTTTGACAGCTACGAGCAGTACTTC.

J is TRBJ2-3 and V is TRBV11-1, with 9 bases identical to TRBD2. There are 15 residues in the CDR3. Germline CDR1 SGHAT, CDR2 FQDESV (reference sequence). V trimming: 5 bases; J trimming: 3 bases; junction bases outside the gene matches: 6. This CDR3 is CASSRKRGETDTQYF. The CDR3 DNA is TGTGCCAGCAGCCGGAAGCGGGGGGAGACAGATACGCAGTATTTT.

The chain recombines TRBV5-8 with TRBJ1-1; D ambiguous. The CDR3 covers 13 residues. Germline CDR1 SGHTS, CDR2 YDEGEE. V dropped 4 bases and J dropped 3 bases, with 10 bases sitting between them. CDR3 amino acids: CASSPQMHTEAFF. DNA for the CDR3: TGTGCCAGCAGCCCACAAATGCACACTGAAGCTTTCTTT.

The chain employs TRBV28 and TRBJ2-7, with D perhaps being TRBD1 or TRBD2 (5 bases each). CDR1 and CDR2 from the germline V gene are MDHEN and SYDVKM. V was cut by 4 bases and J by 3 bases, with 16 bases left in between. The CDR3 consists of 15 residues. The CDR3 bases are TGTGCCAGCAGTTCACCGGGACGGCCGATCTACGAGCAGTACTTC. Amino acid sequence: CASSSPGRPIYEQYF. Supplemented by reference TRBV28 and TRBJ2-7, the full variable domain reads DVKVTQSSRYLVKRTGEKVFLECVQDMDHENMFWYRQDPGLGLRLIYFSYDVKMKEKGDIPEGYSVSREKKERFSLILESASTNQTSMYLCASSSPGRPIYEQYFGPGTRLTVT.

This rearrangement joins TRBV10-3 to TRBJ1-5; the D is unclear. The CDR3 totals 13 residues. V lost 10 bases to trimming and J lost 5 bases, with 15 bases between them. Germline V lookup: CDR1 ENHRY, CDR2 SYGVKD. The CDR3 region has the DNA TGTGCCACAAAACAGAGCGACGATCAGCCCCAGCATTTT. The encoded protein is CATKQSDDQPQHF.

This chain links TRBV9 with TRBJ2-1; 10 positions match TRBD2. The germline gives CDR1 SGDLS, CDR2 YYNGEE. The V and J ends lost 0 bases and 7 bases, in that order; junction bases with no gene match: 4. CDR3 length equals 15 residues. This chain's CDR3 is CASSVDSGRANEQFF. In DNA, the CDR3 is TGTGCCAGCAGCGTAGACAGCGGGAGGGCTAATGAGCAGTTCTTC.

This rearrangement joins TRBV5-4 to TRBJ2-2; no clear D. Germline CDR1 is SGHNT and CDR2 is YYREEE (reference sequence). This CDR3 has 14 residues. The V end lost 4 bases, the J end lost 7 bases, and 14 bases lay between the germline ends. The chain's CDR3 is CASSTPSNNGELFF. In nucleotides, the CDR3 is TGTGCCAGCAGCACCCCCTCTAATAACGGGGAGCTGTTTTTT.

The chain uses TRBV11-3 and TRBJ2-3; the D gene is possibly TRBD1 (6 bases). V lost 8 bases to trimming and J lost 7 bases, with 16 bases between them. Germline CDR1 is SGHNT and CDR2 is YENEEA. This CDR3 is built from 13 residues. For the CDR3, the DNA is TGTGCCAGCGCCCAAAACAGGGAGAATACGCAGTATTTT. It encodes CASAQNRENTQYF. Filled out from reference TRBV11-3 and TRBJ2-3, the complete variable domain reads EAGVVQSPRYKIIEKKQPVAFWCNPISGHNTLYWYLQNLGQGPELLIRYENEEAVDDSQLPKDRFSAERLKGVDSTLKIQPAELGDSAVYLCASAQNRENTQYFGPGTRLTVL.

The CDR3: CASSSYEGRGQRADTQYF. Here the CDR3 DNA reads TGTGCCAGCAGCTCTTACGAGGGCAGGGGGCAGAGGGCAGATACGCAGTATTTT. The chain joins TRBV7-9 to TRBJ2-3; 8 nucleotides line up with TRBD1. J lost 4 bases, V lost 4 bases, and 16 bases had no gene match. This CDR3 has 18 residues. CDR1 is SEHNR and CDR2 is FQNEAQ in the germline V gene (reference sequence).

The genes are TRBV10-3 and TRBJ1-5; D possibly corresponds to TRBD1 (5 bases). This CDR3 is 13 amino acids long. Germline V CDR1 and CDR2: ENHRY, SYGVKD. The V and J ends lost 6 bases and 6 bases respectively, with 12 bases between them. The DNA of the CDR3 is TGTGCCATCAGCAAAGGGGAATCTCAGCCCCAGCATTTT. Encoded protein: CAISKGESQPQHF.

The sample holds one count of this clone. The rearrangement links TRBV7-2 to TRBJ2-2; 9 bases line up with TRBD2. The CDR3 extends over 17 amino acids. The ends lost 1 base at V and 5 bases at J; junction bases unmatched: 8. Per the germline V gene, CDR1 is SGHTA and CDR2 is FQGNSA. In DNA form, the CDR3 reads TGTGCCAGCAGCTTAGATGCGGGAGGGCCTCGTACCGGGGAGCTGTTTTTT. Translating it yields CASSLDAGGPRTGELFF.

The chain combines TRBV5-4 with TRBJ2-2; 7 nucleotides match TRBD1. This CDR3 is 14 amino acids long. Losses at the gene ends were 1 base for V and 7 bases for J; bases not matched to a gene: 4. CDR1 and CDR2 from the germline V gene are SGHNT and YYREEE (reference sequence). The CDR3 DNA reads as TGTGCCAGCAGCTTGCTACAGGGGCACGGGGAGCTGTTTTTT. Translated: CASSLLQGHGELFF.

The rearrangement joins TRBV30 to TRBJ2-3; TRBD2 aligns across 7 bases. CDR3 length: 14 amino acids. The V gene end was trimmed by 4 bases and the J gene end by 2 bases; junction bases not matched to a gene: 6. From germline, CDR1 is GTSNPN and CDR2 SVGIG (reference sequence). DNA for the CDR3: TGTGCCTGGACCTTCGGGGGGTCCACAGATACGCAGTATTTT. It specifies CAWTFGGSTDTQYF.

V and J are TRBV18 and TRBJ1-2; 12 positions match TRBD1. This CDR3 has 15 residues. After removal of 4 bases from V and 3 bases from J, the junction contained 3 bases not matched to a gene. Germline CDR1 reads KGHSH; CDR2 reads LQKENI. The CDR3 here is CASSLGTGGDYGYTF. The DNA of the CDR3 is TGTGCCAGCTCACTAGGGACAGGGGGCGACTATGGCTACACCTTC.

This sequence joins TRBV11-2 and TRBJ2-1, with 8 bases aligning to TRBD2. V shed 2 bases, J shed 7 bases, and the junction held 13 bases outside the gene matches. This CDR3 contains 17 residues. Germline V gene sequence: CDR1 SGHAT, CDR2 FQNNGV. This chain's CDR3 is CASSLYISGLAENEQFF. The CDR3 coding sequence is TGTGCCAGCAGCTTATATATCTCCGGACTAGCCGAAAATGAGCAGTTCTTC.

The V gene is TRBV18, the J gene TRBJ1-1, with D hard to call. From germline, CDR1 is KGHSH and CDR2 LQKENI. V lost 6 bases and J lost 3, with 11 bases in between. This CDR3 has 13 amino acids. This CDR3 is CASSLSRDTEAFF. CDR3 coding DNA: TGTGCCAGCTCGCTTAGTCGGGACACTGAAGCTTTCTTT.

V usage is TRBV6-5 and J usage is TRBJ1-1, with TRBD1 as a possible D gene (6 bases). The V and J ends lost 0 bases and 1 base respectively, with 12 bases between them. This CDR3 spans 16 amino acids. The germline CDR1 and CDR2 sequences are MNHEY and SVGAGI. The CDR3 here is CASSYSGGRENTEAFF. CDR3 in DNA: TGTGCCAGCAGTTACTCGGGGGGGCGGGAGAACACTGAAGCTTTCTTT.

This clone was picked up a small number of times. This rearrangement joins TRBV28 to TRBJ1-3, with D maybe TRBD1 (5 bases). V lost 3 bases to trimming and J lost 6 bases, with 12 bases between them. Germline assignment: CDR1 MDHEN and CDR2 SYDVKM. The CDR3 length is 14 residues. In nucleotides, the CDR3 is TGTGCCAGCAGTTTTGGGCAGGGCGAAAACACCATATATTTT. Encoded protein: CASSFGQGENTIYF.

The chain combines TRBV30 with TRBJ2-7; tentatively, D is TRBD1 (5 bases). The V end was cut by 1 base, the J end by 9 bases, with 16 bases between. Germline lookup yields CDR1 GTSNPN and CDR2 SVGIG (reference sequence). The length of the CDR3 is 13 residues. The CDR3 region is CAWSADRRGAQYF. CDR3 DNA: TGTGCCTGGAGTGCCGACCGAAGGGGTGCGCAGTACTTC.

This sequence joins TRBV9 and TRBJ2-1, with 9 bases identical to TRBD2. CDR3 length: 15 residues. J lost 3 bases, V lost 4 bases, and 5 bases had no gene match. Germline CDR1 is SGDLS and CDR2 is YYNGEE. CDR3 region: CASSPKTSGYNEQFF. The CDR3 DNA follows: TGTGCCAGCAGCCCCAAGACTAGCGGCTACAATGAGCAGTTCTTC.

The chain couples TRBV19 to TRBJ2-5, with D uncertain. V was trimmed by 5 bases and J by 2 bases, leaving 9 bases between them. CDR3 size: 13 residues. Germline values: CDR1 LNHDA, CDR2 SQIVND (reference sequence). The CDR3 sequence: CASSPRVQETQYF. The CDR3, as DNA: TGTGCCAGTAGTCCTAGAGTACAAGAGACCCAGTACTTC.

The chain joins TRBV10-3 to TRBJ2-3, with D possibly TRBD2 on 5 matching bases. There are 14 residues in the CDR3. The germline V gene encodes CDR1 ENHRY and CDR2 SYGVKD. Trimming stripped 10 bases from V and 4 bases from J, with 18 bases between. Here the CDR3 DNA reads TGTGCCACCCAAGGGCGCCTAGCCGCAGATACGCAGTATTTT. Its translation is CATQGRLAADTQYF.

The chain is built from TRBV9 and TRBJ1-5, with TRBD1 identical over 9 bases. Germline V gives CDR1 SGDLS, CDR2 YYNGEE. The CDR3 consists of 17 residues. After removal of 0 bases from V and 2 bases from J, the junction contained 6 bases not matched to a gene. CDR3 sequence reads: CASSVAGTGTGNQPQHF. Here the CDR3 DNA reads TGTGCCAGCAGCGTAGCCGGGACAGGGACGGGCAATCAGCCCCAGCATTTT.

The count of this clone is one. The V gene is TRBV19, the J gene TRBJ2-5, with TRBD1 matching 8 bases. Losses at the gene ends were 5 bases for V and 1 base for J; bases not matched to a gene: 0. CDR1 and CDR2 from the germline V gene are LNHDA and SQIVND (reference sequence). The CDR3 extends over 13 amino acids. The CDR3 reads CASSGTGQETQYF. DNA of the CDR3: TGTGCCAGTAGTGGGACAGGCCAAGAGACCCAGTACTTC.

This clone turned up a few times. The chain couples TRBV5-6 to TRBJ2-7, with 8 bases lining up with TRBD1. This CDR3 region has 15 residues. V lost 4 bases and J lost 2; bases outside the gene matches: 8. CDR1 and CDR2 (germline): SGHDT, YYEEEE. CDR3 bases: TGTGCCAGCAGCGTCCGGGACAGGCCTCCCTACGAGCAGTACTTC. Translated: CASSVRDRPPYEQYF.

This chain connects TRBV30 to TRBJ1-1, with D perhaps matching TRBD1 (5 bases). Germline CDR1 GTSNPN, CDR2 SVGIG (reference sequence). The CDR3 contains 13 residues. The V gene lost 4 bases and the J gene lost 2 bases, with 11 bases spanning the gap. In DNA form, the CDR3 reads TGTGCCTGGAAGGGACGGTCTAACACTGAAGCTTTCTTT. Amino acid sequence: CAWKGRSNTEAFF. Combining the CDR3 with reference TRBV30 and TRBJ1-1 gives the whole variable domain SQTIHQWPATLVQPVGSPLSLECTVEGTSNPNLYWYRQAAGRGLQLLFYSVGIGQISSEVPQNLSASRPQDRQFILSSKKLLLSDSGFYLCAWKGRSNTEAFFGQGTRLTVV.

V gene TRBV11-3 combines with J gene TRBJ1-1; D is undetermined. Germline CDR1 is SGHNT and CDR2 is YENEEA. The CDR3 extends over 12 amino acids. V gave up 5 bases and J gave up 1 base, with 5 bases separating them. CDR3 residues: CASSAGNTEAFF. CDR3 DNA: TGTGCCAGCAGCGCGGGGAACACTGAAGCTTTCTTT.